The 13 T cell receptor beta chains presented below share a single source sample, sequenced in a study of cytomegalovirus exposure and HLA in healthy donors. PCR amplification relied on 60 Vbeta primers (plus 13 Jbeta primers). Clones were sequenced by immunoSEQ multiplex PCR, and TCRdb holds only the in-frame ones, with some missing. This table has about 140,000 clones, around nine tenths appearing once. The material sequenced was PBMCs. These receptors were collected from a woman aged 30 to 39 in good health and CMV-seronegative.

In its sample, this clone was seen a few times. This sequence joins TRBV6-1 and TRBJ1-5; the match to TRBD1 covers 7 bases. This CDR3 contains 15 residues. Germline assignment: CDR1 MNHNS and CDR2 SASEGT. With V trimmed by 10 bases and J by 6 bases, 15 bases remained unmatched. The CDR3 protein is CATSRGWDRAQPQHF. In nucleotides, the CDR3 is TGTGCCACCTCTAGAGGGTGGGACAGAGCTCAGCCCCAGCATTTT.

Details on this clone: At one of its ends the junction is not consistent with the germline gene, which may arise from a read error. J is TRBJ2-7 and V is TRBV7-9, with D possibly being TRBD2 (7 bases). CDR1 SEHNR and CDR2 FQNEAQ come from the germline V gene (reference sequence). This CDR3 contains 16 residues. CDR3: CSSSLDGGGLSYEQYF. CDR3 DNA sequence: TGTTCCAGCAGCTTAGATGGGGGGGGCTTGTCCTACGAGCAGTACTTC.

This clone is a singleton in its sample. This chain uses TRBV2 with TRBJ1-4, with 10 positions matching TRBD1. The CDR3 consists of 14 residues. The ends lost 4 bases at V and 5 bases at J; junction bases unmatched: 1. Germline V CDR1 and CDR2: SNHLY, FYNNEI. CDR3 protein: CASSGGQGNEKLFF. CDR3 coding DNA: TGTGCCAGCAGTGGGGGACAGGGGAATGAAAAACTGTTTTTT.

The rearrangement links TRBV18 to TRBJ1-6, with 9 bases aligning to TRBD1. This CDR3 has 16 amino acids. V dropped 2 bases and J dropped 13; count of bases not matched to a gene: 12. Per the germline V gene, CDR1 is KGHSH and CDR2 is LQKENI. CDR3 sequence: CASSPKSGTGLVPLHF. In DNA form, the CDR3 reads TGTGCCAGCTCACCAAAATCGGGGACAGGGCTAGTGCCCCTCCACTTT.

The rearrangement joins TRBV19 to TRBJ1-1, with 9 bases aligning to TRBD1. CDR3 length: 16 amino acids. Germline CDR1 reads LNHDA; CDR2 reads SQIVND (reference sequence). The junction had 12 bases not matched to a gene; V was cut back by 4 bases and J by 6 bases. CDR3 in DNA: TGTGCCAGTAGTACCCCACAGGGGGCGCGGGCGGCTGAAGCTTTCTTT. Its translation: CASSTPQGARAAEAFF.

This clone has more than one count but fewer than ten. In DNA form, the CDR3 reads TGCGCCAGCAGCAGCGAGGACGGAGGCAACTATGGCTACACCTTC. The encoded protein is CASSSEDGGNYGYTF. The chain joins TRBV5-1 to TRBJ1-2, with D unresolved. The germline gives CDR1 SGHRS, CDR2 YFSETQ. The V and J ends lost 4 bases and 2 bases respectively, with 15 bases between them. The CDR3 runs 15 residues.

This clone was recorded once. The chain joins TRBV29-1 to TRBJ1-4, with D maybe TRBD1 (6 bases). The V gene's germline CDR1 is SQVTM and CDR2 ANQGSEA. This CDR3 has 12 amino acids. V dropped 7 bases and J dropped 7 bases, with 13 bases sitting between them. CDR3 in amino acids: CSGGFRGEKLFF. CDR3 nucleotide sequence: TGCAGCGGGGGTTTCAGGGGTGAAAAACTGTTTTTT. The full variable domain, completed using reference TRBV29-1 and TRBJ1-4, is SAVISQKPSRDICQRGTSLTIQCQVDSQVTMMFWYRQQPGQSLTLIATANQGSEATYESGFVIDKFPISRPNLTFSTLTVSNMSPEDSSIYLCSGGFRGEKLFFGSGTQLSVL.

V gene TRBV14 combines with J gene TRBJ2-1, with TRBD2 identical over 8 bases. This CDR3 region has 16 residues. CDR1 and CDR2 from the germline V gene are SGHDN and FVKESK. The V gene end was trimmed by 7 bases and the J gene end by 8 bases; junction bases not matched to a gene: 16. This chain's CDR3 is CASTAFSEGGGHEQFF. The CDR3 DNA is TGTGCCAGCACCGCATTCTCGGAGGGCGGGGGGCATGAGCAGTTCTTC.

The rearrangement uses TRBV4-1 and TRBJ2-1; D perhaps matches TRBD1 (6 bases). The V gene lost 4 bases and the J gene lost 6 bases, with 13 bases spanning the gap. The CDR3 consists of 14 residues. Germline lookup yields CDR1 MGHRA and CDR2 YSYEKL. The CDR3 spells CASSPQTGGNEQFF. CDR3 in DNA: TGCGCCAGCAGCCCACAGACAGGCGGCAATGAGCAGTTCTTC.

This chain joins TRBV5-1 and TRBJ1-1; D is unresolved. Germline CDR1 and CDR2: SGHRS and YFSETQ. The CDR3 loop spans 14 amino acids. V lost 3 bases, J lost 1 base, and 10 bases lay in between. CDR3: CASSWGEENTEAFF. Here the CDR3 DNA reads TGCGCCAGCAGCTGGGGAGAGGAGAACACTGAAGCTTTCTTT.

This clone turned up a few times. The chain recombines TRBV27 with TRBJ1-6, with D possibly TRBD1 on 5 matching bases. V lost 3 bases and J lost 1, with 10 bases in between. The CDR3 contains 16 residues. Germline-derived CDR1 and CDR2 are MNHEY and SMNVEV (reference sequence). The CDR3 DNA sequence: TGTGCCAGCAGTTTGGCAGGGTTTTCCTATAATTCACCCCTCCACTTT. Its protein is CASSLAGFSYNSPLHF.

The genes are TRBV4-3 and TRBJ2-5; TRBD2 is a possible D gene (7 bases). V lost 1 base, J lost 4 bases, and 13 bases lay in between. CDR1 and CDR2 from the germline V gene are LGHNA and YSLEER. CDR3 size: 15 residues. The CDR3 bases are TGCGCCAGCAGCCAAGCACGGGGGGCGGGAGAGACCCAGTACTTC. This sequence encodes CASSQARGAGETQYF.

This clone is a singleton in its sample. CDR3 DNA sequence: TGCGCCAGCAGTTATAACAGACAGGGAGACGAGCAGTACTTC. It codes for CASSYNRQGDEQYF. The chain uses TRBV10-1 and TRBJ2-7, with 7 bases fitting TRBD1. V shed 5 bases and J 5 bases; nucleotides not matched to a gene: 9. The length of the CDR3 is 14 residues. The V gene's germline CDR1 is WNHNN and CDR2 SYGVQD (reference sequence).